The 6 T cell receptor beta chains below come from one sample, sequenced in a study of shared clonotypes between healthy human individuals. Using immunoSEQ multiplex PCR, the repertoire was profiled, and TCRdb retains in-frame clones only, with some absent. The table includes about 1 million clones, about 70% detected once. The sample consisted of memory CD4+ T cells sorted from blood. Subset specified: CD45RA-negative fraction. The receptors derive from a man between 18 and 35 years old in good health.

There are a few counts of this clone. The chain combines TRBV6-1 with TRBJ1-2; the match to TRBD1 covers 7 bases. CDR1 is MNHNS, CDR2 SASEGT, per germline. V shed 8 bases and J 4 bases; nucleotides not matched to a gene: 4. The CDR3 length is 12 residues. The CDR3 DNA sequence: TGTGCCAGCTTGGGACAGATCTATGGCTACACCTTC. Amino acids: CASLGQIYGYTF.

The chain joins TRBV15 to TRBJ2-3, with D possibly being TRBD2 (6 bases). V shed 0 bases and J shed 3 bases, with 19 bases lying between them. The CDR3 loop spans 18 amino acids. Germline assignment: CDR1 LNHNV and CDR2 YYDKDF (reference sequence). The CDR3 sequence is CATSRDRVGQGRTDTQYF. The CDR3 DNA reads TGTGCCACCAGCAGAGATCGGGTGGGCCAAGGGAGGACAGATACGCAGTATTTT.

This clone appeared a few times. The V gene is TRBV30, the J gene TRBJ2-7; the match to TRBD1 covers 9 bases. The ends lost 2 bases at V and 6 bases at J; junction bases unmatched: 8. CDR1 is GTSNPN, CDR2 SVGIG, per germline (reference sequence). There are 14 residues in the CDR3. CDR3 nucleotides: TGTGCCTGGAGTTCCGGGACAGGGACGCTCGAGCAGTACTTC. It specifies CAWSSGTGTLEQYF. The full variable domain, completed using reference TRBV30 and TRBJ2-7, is SQTIHQWPATLVQPVGSPLSLECTVEGTSNPNLYWYRQAAGRGLQLLFYSVGIGQISSEVPQNLSASRPQDRQFILSSKKLLLSDSGFYLCAWSSGTGTLEQYFGPGTRLTVT.

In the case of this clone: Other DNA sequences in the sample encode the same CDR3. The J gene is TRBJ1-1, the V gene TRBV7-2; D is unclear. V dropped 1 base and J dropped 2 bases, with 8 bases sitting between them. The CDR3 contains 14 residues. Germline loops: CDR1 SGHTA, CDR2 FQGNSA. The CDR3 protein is CASSLGTANTEAFF. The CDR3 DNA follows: TGTGCCAGCAGCTTAGGGACGGCTAACACTGAAGCTTTCTTT.

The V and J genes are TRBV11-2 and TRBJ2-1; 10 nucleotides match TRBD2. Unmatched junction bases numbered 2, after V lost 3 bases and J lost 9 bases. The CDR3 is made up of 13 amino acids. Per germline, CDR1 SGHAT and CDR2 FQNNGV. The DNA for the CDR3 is TGTGCCAGCAGCTTCGTAGCGGGAGGTGAGCAGTTCTTC. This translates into CASSFVAGGEQFF. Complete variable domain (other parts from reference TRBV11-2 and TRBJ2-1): EAGVAQSPRYKIIEKRQSVAFWCNPISGHATLYWYQQILGQGPKLLIQFQNNGVVDDSQLPKDRFSAERLKGVDSTLKIQPAKLEDSAVYLCASSFVAGGEQFFGPGTRLTVL.

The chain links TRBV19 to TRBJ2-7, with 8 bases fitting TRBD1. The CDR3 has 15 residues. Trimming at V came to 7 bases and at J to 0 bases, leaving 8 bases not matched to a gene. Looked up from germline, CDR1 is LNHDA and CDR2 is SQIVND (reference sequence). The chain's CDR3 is CASNGGDRGSYEQYF. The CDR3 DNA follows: TGTGCCAGTAACGGAGGAGACAGGGGCTCCTACGAGCAGTACTTC.